This T cell receptor beta chain was identified in a study of graft-versus-host responses after intestinal transplantation. Comments on this clone: Antigen: not known.

V lost 4 bases and J lost 4; bases outside the gene matches: 1. The germline V gene has CDR1 MNHNS and CDR2 SASEGT. The CDR3 contains 14 residues. TCRdb's copy holds only in-frame clones and misses some; the assay was immunoSEQ multiplex PCR. The data contain 80,000 to 95,000 clones, 93% of them singletons. This clonotype was obtained from a human donor who received an intestinal transplant. This sample comprised unstimulated CD8+ T cells sorted from spleen or lymph node cells, obtained before intestinal transplant. The chain links TRBV6-1 to TRBJ2-3; 11 positions agree with TRBD1. CDR3 bases: TGTGCCAGCAGTGGGGGACAGGGGGCAGATACGCAGTATTTT. Protein product: CASSGGQGADTQYF.